This T cell receptor (beta chain) was observed in a study of OX40 agonist ivuxolimab in advanced cancers. The study's findings and limits: In CD8+ T cells, expanded clones were on average more numerous than in CD4+.

With 4 bases removed from V and 8 bases from J, the gap between germline ends came to 18 bases. Germline CDR1 and CDR2: SGDLS and YYNGEE. The CDR3 has 14 amino acids. Assay: immunoSEQ multiplex PCR; the TCRdb copy retains only in-frame clones and omits some. The table includes around 63,000 clones, 86% detected once. This clone was detected only a few times. Its target is not known. The TCR originated in an adult with an advanced solid tumor such as melanoma, head and neck, liver or kidney cancer. This material consisted of CD4+ or CD8+ T cells sorted from blood, taken in a trial of the OX40 agonist ivuxolimab. The chain has TRBV9 and TRBJ2-5; D is uncertain. The CDR3 DNA reads TGTGCCAGCAGCCCCGGTAACAGCCCACAAACCCAGTACTTC. Translated: CASSPGNSPQTQYF.